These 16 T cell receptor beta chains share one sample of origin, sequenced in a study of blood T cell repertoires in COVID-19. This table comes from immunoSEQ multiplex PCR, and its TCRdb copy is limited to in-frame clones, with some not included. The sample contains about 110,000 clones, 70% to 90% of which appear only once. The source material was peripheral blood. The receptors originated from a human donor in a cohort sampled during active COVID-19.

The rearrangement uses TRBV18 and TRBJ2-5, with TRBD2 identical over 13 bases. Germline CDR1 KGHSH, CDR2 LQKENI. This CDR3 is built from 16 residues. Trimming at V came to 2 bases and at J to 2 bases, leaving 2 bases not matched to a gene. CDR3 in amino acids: CASSPGTSGAQETQYF. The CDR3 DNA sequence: TGTGCCAGCTCACCAGGGACTAGCGGGGCACAAGAGACCCAGTACTTC.

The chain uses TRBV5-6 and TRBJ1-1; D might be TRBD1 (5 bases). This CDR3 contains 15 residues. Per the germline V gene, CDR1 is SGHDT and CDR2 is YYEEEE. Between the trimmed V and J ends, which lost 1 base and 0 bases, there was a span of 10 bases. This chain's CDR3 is CASSLRQGMNTEAFF. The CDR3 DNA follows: TGTGCCAGCAGCTTGAGGCAGGGCATGAACACTGAAGCTTTCTTT.

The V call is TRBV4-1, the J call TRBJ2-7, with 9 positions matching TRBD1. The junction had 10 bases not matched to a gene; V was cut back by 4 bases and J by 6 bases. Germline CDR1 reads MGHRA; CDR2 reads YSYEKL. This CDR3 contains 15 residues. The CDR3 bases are TGCGCCAGCAGCCTATCTCCGGGACAGGGAGGCGAGCAGTACTTC. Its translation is CASSLSPGQGGEQYF.

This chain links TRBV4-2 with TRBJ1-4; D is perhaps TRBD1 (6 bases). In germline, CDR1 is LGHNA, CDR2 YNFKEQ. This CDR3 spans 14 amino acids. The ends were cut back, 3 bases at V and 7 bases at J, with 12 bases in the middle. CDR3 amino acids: CASSQGHGREKLFF. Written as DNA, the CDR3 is TGTGCCAGCAGCCAGGGACACGGACGTGAAAAACTGTTTTTT.

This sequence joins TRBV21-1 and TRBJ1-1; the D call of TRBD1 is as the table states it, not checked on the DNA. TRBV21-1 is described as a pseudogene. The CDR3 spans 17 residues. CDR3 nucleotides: TGTGCCAGCAGCAAAGGGGCAGGGGGCCTATTGAACACTGAAGCTTTCTTT. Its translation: CASSKGAGGLLNTEAFF.

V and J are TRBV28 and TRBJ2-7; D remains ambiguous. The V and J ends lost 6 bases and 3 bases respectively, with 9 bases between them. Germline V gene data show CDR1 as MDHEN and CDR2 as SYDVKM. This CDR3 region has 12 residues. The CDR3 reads CASRRPGYEQYF. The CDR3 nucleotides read TGTGCCAGCAGGCGGCCGGGCTACGAGCAGTACTTC.

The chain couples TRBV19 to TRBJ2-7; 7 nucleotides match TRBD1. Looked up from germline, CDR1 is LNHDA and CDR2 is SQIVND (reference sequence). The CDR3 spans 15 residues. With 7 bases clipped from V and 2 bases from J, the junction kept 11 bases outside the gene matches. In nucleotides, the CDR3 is TGTGCCAGTACCCAGAGGGGACAGACCACCTACGAGCAGTACTTC. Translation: CASTQRGQTTYEQYF.

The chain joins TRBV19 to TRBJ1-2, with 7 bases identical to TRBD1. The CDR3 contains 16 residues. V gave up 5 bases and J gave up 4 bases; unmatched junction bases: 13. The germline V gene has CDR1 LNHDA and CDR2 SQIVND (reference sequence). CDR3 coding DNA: TGTGCCAGTAGTCCGCGGACAGGACCCTCTAGCTATGGCTACACCTTC. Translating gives CASSPRTGPSSYGYTF. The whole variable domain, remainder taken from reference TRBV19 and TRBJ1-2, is DGGITQSPKYLFRKEGQNVTLSCEQNLNHDAMYWYRQDPGQGLRLIYYSQIVNDFQKGDIAEGYSVSREKKESFPLTVTSAQKNPTAFYLCASSPRTGPSSYGYTFGSGTRLTVV.

The DNA of the CDR3 is TGTGCCACCAGGGGCGATGGCTACACCTTC. Protein: CATRGDGYTF. The chain has TRBV19 and TRBJ1-2; TRBD1 is a possible D gene (6 bases). Germline V gene sequence: CDR1 LNHDA, CDR2 SQIVND (reference sequence). The CDR3 runs 10 residues. Between the trimmed V and J ends, which lost 10 bases and 6 bases, there was a span of 9 bases.

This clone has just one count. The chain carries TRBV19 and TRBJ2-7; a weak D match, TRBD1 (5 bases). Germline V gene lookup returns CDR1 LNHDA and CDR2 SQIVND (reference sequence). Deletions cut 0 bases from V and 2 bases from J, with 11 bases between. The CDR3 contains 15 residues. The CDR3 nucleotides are TGTGCCAGTAGTATAGAGGCAGGGATGACCTACGAGCAGTACTTC. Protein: CASSIEAGMTYEQYF.

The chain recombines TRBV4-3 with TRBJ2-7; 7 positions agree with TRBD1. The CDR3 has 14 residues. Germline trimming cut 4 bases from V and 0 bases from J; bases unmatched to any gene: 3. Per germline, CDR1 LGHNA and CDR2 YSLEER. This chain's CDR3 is CASSLDRDSYEQYF. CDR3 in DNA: TGCGCCAGCAGCCTCGACAGGGACTCCTACGAGCAGTACTTC.

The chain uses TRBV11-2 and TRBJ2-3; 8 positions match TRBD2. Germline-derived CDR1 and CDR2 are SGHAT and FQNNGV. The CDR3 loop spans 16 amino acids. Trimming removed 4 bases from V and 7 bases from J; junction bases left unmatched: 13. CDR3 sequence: CASSSLAGRDRNTQYF. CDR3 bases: TGTGCCAGCAGCTCCTTAGCGGGGAGGGATCGGAATACGCAGTATTTT. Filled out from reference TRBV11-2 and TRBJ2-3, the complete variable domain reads EAGVAQSPRYKIIEKRQSVAFWCNPISGHATLYWYQQILGQGPKLLIQFQNNGVVDDSQLPKDRFSAERLKGVDSTLKIQPAKLEDSAVYLCASSSLAGRDRNTQYFGPGTRLTVL.

CDR3 DNA: TGTGCCATCACGGGGACAGGGTATGGATCCGGGGAGCTGTTTTTT. Amino acid sequence: CAITGTGYGSGELFF. The chain recombines TRBV10-3 with TRBJ2-2; TRBD1 matches at 9 bases. Germline lookup yields CDR1 ENHRY and CDR2 SYGVKD. This CDR3 has 15 amino acids. V shed 7 bases, J shed 6 bases, and the junction held 9 bases outside the gene matches.

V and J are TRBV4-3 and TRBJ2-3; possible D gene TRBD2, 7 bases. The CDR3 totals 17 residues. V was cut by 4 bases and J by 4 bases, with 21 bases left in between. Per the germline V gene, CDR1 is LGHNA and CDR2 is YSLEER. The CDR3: CASSRRGSTGGADTQYF. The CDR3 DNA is TGCGCCAGCAGCCGAAGGGGGTCCACGGGAGGCGCAGATACGCAGTATTTT.

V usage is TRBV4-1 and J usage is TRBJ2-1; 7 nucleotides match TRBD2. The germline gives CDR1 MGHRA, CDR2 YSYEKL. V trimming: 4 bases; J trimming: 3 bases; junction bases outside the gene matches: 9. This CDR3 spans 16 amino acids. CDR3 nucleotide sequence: TGCGCCAGCAGCCCATTTCTGGCTAGCGGCTACAATGAGCAGTTCTTC. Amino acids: CASSPFLASGYNEQFF.

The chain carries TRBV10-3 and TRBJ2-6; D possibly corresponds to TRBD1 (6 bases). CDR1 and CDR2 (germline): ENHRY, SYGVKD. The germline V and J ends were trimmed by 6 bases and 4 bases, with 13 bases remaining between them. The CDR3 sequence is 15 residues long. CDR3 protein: CAIRPQGSGANVLTF. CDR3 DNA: TGTGCCATCAGACCACAGGGTTCAGGGGCCAACGTCCTGACTTTC.